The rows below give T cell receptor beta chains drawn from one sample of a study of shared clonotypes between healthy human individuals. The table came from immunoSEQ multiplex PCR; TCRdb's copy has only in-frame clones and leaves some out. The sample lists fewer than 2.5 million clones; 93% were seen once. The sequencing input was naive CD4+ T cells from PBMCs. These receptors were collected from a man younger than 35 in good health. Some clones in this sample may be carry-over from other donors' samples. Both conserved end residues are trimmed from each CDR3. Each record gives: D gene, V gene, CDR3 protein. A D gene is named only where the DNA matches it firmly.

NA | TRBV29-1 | STKMGEKLF
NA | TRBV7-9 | ASSPGRASVDYNEQF
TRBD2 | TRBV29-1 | SVVGAGGKTDTQY
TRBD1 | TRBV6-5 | ASSRGQGNYEQY
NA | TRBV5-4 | ASSLVAGETQY
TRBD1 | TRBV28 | ASSWSGTGISTGELF
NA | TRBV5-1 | ASSFGGETQY
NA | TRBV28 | ASRTQQGTKNIQY
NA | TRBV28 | ASSVVRLSGELF
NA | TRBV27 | ASSLGGQKRQGYT
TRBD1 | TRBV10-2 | ASSNVDRVGGYT
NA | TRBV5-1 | ASSFRGPTGELF
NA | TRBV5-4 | ASSLSKEGYT
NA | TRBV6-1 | ASNGWGFDEKLF
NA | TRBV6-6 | ASSYSTDSGNTIY
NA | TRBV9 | ASSPGEAADNEQF
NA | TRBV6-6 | ASSPWGSTYEQY
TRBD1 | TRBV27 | ASSPLRLRGYSYEQY
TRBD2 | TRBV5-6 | ASSLAGEGETQY
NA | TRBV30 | AWSVGSQETQY
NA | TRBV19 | ASTLSGTSTDTQY
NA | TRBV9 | ASSVDPLRGTYEQY
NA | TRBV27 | ASSLWGFGELF
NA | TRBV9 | ASSVRASYGYT
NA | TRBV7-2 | ASSYARGQPQH
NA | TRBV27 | ASSLYPLGGVKEKLF
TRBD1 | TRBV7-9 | ASSLSGTGFLGAF
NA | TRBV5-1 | ASSQEGVHYEQY
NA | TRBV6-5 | ASRTPQTGLYGYT
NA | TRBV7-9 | ASSYRGTTGELF
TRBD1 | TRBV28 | AARQGGNIQY
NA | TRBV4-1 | ASSQDFVVWGGQNTEAF
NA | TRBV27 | ASSLRNLGGPQH
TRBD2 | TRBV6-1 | ASKPAGATDTQY
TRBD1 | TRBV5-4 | ASSTGTGGTDTQY
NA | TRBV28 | ASSVLGAHYEQY
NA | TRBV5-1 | ASSLAAAYNEQF
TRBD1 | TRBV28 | ASSPLLGQGAAGELF
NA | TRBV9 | ASSVDGQWDTEAF
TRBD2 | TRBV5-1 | ASSTIAGSYNEQF
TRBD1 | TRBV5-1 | ASSFEGASGNTIY